In its sample, the clone carrying this T cell receptor beta chain was seen many times. The antigen remains unidentified. This sample was included in a study of identical twins. Donors uniformly comprised healthy Caucasians. Template switching added a universal primer site; cDNA carried unique molecular identifiers. TCRdb reanalysed the 5' RACE reads using MiXCR and keeps one entry per CDR3 protein. Seen here are about 900,000 distinct CDR3 sequences, approximately 13% observed once, and the top ten hold roughly 1.6%. This CDR3 region has 15 residues. V trimming: 3 bases; J trimming: 5 bases; junction bases outside the gene matches: 6. Notes on the study in general: Zero-insertion results could be subject to partial confounding by invariant MAIT and iNKT cells. Within twin pairs, the out-of-frame alpha sequences they shared showed excess low generation probability.

These sequences were also reported in another study, on yellow fever vaccine responses in identical twins.

Sequencing was done on a sample of PBMCs. This chain uses TRBV12-3 or TRBV12-4 with TRBJ2-7; 11 bases fit TRBD2. This TCR derives from a woman aged 18-29 years in good health. CDR3 bases: TGTGCCAGCAGTTTCTCTACTAGCGGGAGCGACGAGCAGTACTTC. It yields the protein CASSFSTSGSDEQYF.